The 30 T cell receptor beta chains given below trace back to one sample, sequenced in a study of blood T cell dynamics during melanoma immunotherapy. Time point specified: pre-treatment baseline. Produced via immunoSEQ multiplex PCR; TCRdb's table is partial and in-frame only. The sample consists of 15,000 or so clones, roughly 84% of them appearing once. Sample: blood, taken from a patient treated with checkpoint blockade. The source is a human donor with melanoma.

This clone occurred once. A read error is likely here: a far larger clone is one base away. The CDR3 nucleotides are TGCGCCAGCAGCTTGGCCGGGGGAAGCTCCTACGAGCAGTACTTC. Protein sequence: CASSLAGGSSYEQYF. This chain links TRBV5-1 with TRBJ2-7; a weak D match, TRBD2 (6 bases). Germline V gives CDR1 SGHRS, CDR2 YFSETQ. The germline V and J ends were trimmed by 0 bases and 0 bases, with 10 bases remaining between them. The CDR3 is made up of 15 amino acids.

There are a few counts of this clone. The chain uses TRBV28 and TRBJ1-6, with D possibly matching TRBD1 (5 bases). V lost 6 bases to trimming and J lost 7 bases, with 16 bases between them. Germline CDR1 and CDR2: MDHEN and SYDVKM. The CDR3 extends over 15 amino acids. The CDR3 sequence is CASRWGELPNSPLHF. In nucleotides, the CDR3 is TGTGCCAGCAGGTGGGGGGAGTTACCCAATTCACCCCTCCACTTT. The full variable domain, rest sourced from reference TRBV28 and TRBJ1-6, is DVKVTQSSRYLVKRTGEKVFLECVQDMDHENMFWYRQDPGLGLRLIYFSYDVKMKEKGDIPEGYSVSREKKERFSLILESASTNQTSMYLCASRWGELPNSPLHFGNGTRLTVT.

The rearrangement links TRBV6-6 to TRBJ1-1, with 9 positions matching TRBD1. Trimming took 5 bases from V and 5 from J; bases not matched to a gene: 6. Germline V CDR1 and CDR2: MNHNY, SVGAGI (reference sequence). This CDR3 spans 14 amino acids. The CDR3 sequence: CASSGQGISTEAFF. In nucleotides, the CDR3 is TGTGCCAGCAGTGGACAGGGGATATCGACTGAAGCTTTCTTT.

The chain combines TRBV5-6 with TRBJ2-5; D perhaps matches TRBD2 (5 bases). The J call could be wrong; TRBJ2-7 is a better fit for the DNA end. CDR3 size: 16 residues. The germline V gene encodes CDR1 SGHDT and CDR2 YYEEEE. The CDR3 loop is CASSFVIRSGPYEQYF. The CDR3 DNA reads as TGTGCCAGCAGCTTCGTCATCCGGAGCGGCCCCTACGAGCAGTACTTC.

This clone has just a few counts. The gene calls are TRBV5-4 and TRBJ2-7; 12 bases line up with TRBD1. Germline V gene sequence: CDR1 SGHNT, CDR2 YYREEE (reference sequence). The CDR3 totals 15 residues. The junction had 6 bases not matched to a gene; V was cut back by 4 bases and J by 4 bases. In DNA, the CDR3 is TGTGCCAGCAGCCCGGGACAGGGGGCTCAGTACGAGCAGTACTTC. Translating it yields CASSPGQGAQYEQYF.

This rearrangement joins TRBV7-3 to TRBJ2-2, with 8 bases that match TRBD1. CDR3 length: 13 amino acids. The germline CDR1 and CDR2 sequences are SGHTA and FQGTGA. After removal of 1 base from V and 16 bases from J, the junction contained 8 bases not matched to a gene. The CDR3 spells CASSLIRGQRPFF. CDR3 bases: TGTGCCAGCAGCTTAATCAGGGGGCAAAGACCGTTTTTT.

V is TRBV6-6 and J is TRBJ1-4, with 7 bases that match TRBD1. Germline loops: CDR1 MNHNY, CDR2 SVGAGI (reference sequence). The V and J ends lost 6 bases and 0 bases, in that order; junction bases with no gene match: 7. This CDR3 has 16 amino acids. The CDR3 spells CASSRRQGATNEKLFF. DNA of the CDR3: TGTGCCAGCAGCCGCCGTCAGGGGGCAACTAATGAAAAACTGTTTTTT.

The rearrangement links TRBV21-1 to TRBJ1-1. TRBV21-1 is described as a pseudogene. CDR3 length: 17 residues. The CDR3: CASSKRRAPDTNTEAFF. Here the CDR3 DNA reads TGTGCCAGCAGCAAAAGGCGCGCCCCAGATACGAACACTGAAGCTTTCTTT.

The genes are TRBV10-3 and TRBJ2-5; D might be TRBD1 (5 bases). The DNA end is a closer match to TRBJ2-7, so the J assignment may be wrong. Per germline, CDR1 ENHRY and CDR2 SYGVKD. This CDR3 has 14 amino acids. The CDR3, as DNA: TGTGCCATCAGAAGACAGAGCCTGACCTACGAGCAGTACTTC. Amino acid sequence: CAIRRQSLTYEQYF.

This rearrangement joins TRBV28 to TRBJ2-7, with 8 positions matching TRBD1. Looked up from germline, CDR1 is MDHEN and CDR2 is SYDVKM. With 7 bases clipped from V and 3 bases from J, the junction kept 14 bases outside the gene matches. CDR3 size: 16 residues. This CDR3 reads CASKPRGTGGRYEQYF. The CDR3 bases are TGTGCCAGCAAACCCAGAGGAACAGGGGGGCGCTACGAGCAGTACTTC.

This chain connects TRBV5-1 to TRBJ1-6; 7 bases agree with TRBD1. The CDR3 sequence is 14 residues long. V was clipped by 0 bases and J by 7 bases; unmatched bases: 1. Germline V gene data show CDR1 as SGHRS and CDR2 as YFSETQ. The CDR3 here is CASSLGDRNSPLHF. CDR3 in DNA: TGCGCCAGCAGCTTGGGGGACAGAAATTCACCCCTCCACTTT.

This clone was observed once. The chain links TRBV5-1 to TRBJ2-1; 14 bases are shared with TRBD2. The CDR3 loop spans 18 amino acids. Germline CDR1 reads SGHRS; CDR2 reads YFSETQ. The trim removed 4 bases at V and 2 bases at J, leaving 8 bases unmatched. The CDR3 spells CASSGTSGSFFTYNEQFF. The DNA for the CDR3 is TGCGCCAGCAGCGGGACTAGCGGGAGCTTCTTCACCTACAATGAGCAGTTCTTC.

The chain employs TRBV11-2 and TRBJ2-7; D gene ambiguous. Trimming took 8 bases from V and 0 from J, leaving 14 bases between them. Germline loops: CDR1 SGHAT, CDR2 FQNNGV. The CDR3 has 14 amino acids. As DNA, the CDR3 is TGTGCCAGCGGATATAGACGGAGCTCCTACGAGCAGTACTTC. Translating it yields CASGYRRSSYEQYF.

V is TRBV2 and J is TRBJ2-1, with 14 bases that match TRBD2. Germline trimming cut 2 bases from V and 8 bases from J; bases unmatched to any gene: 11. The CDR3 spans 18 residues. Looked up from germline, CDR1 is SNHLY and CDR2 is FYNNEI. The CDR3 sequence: CASSEFGTSGSYTDEQFF. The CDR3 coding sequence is TGTGCCAGCAGTGAATTCGGGACTAGCGGGAGTTATACAGATGAGCAGTTCTTC.

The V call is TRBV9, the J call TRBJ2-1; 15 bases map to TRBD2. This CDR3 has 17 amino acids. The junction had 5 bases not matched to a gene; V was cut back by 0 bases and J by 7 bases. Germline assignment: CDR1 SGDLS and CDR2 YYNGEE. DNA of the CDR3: TGTGCCAGCAGCGTAGCCCCGGGACTAGCGGGGGGAAATGAGCAGTTCTTC. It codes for CASSVAPGLAGGNEQFF.

The CDR3 nucleotides read TGCAGTGCCATCGATCGCTACGAGCAGTACTTC. It codes for CSAIDRYEQYF. The J gene is TRBJ2-7, the V gene TRBV20-1; unclear D gene. CDR1 and CDR2 from the germline V gene are DFQATT and SNEGSKA (reference sequence). Trimming pared 6 bases from V and 3 bases from J, leaving 9 bases between. The CDR3 totals 11 residues.

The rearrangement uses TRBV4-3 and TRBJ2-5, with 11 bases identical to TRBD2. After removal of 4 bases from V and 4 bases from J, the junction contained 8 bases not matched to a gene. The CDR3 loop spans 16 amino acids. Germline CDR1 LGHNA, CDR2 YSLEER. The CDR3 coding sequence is TGCGCCAGCAGCCGAGGGACTAGCGGTGAACCAGAGACCCAGTACTTC. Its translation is CASSRGTSGEPETQYF.

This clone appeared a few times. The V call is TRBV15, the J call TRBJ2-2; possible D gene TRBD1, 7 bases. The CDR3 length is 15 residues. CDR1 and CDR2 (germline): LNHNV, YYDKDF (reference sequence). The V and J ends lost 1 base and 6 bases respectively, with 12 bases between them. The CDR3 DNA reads TGTGCCACCAGCAGAGCAGGGGGGCCCGCCGGGGAGCTGTTTTTT. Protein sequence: CATSRAGGPAGELFF.

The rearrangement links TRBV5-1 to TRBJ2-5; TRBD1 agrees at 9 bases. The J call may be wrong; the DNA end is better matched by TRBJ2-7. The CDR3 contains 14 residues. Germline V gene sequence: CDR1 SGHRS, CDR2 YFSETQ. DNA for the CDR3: TGCGCCAGCAGCTTGAGGGACAGGGTATACGAGCAGTACTTC. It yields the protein CASSLRDRVYEQYF.

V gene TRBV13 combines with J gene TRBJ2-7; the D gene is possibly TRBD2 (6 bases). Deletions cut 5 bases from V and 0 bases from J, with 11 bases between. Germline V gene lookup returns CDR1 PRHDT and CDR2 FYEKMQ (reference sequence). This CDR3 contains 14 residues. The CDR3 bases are TGTGCCAGCAGCCCCCCGACTAGCTCCTACGAGCAGTACTTC. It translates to CASSPPTSSYEQYF.

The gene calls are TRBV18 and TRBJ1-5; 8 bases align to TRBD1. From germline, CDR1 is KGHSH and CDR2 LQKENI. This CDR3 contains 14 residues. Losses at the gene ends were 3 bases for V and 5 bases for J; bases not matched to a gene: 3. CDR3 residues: CASSPTGGHQPQHF. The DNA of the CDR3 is TGTGCCAGCTCACCTACAGGGGGACATCAGCCCCAGCATTTT.

CDR3 in DNA: TGTGCCAGCAGCTTAGAACCGGGGGCGAACTATGGCTACACCTTC. Protein: CASSLEPGANYGYTF. The chain links TRBV7-6 to TRBJ1-2, with D maybe TRBD1 (6 bases). The CDR3 spans 15 residues. In germline, CDR1 is SGHVS, CDR2 FNYEAQ. The ends were cut back, 1 base at V and 2 bases at J, with 11 bases in the middle.

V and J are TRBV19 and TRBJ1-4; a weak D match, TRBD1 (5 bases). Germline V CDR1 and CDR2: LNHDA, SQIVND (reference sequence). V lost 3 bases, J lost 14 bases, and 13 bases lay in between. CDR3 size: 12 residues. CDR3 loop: CASSMGPGGLFF. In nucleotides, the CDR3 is TGTGCCAGTAGTATGGGACCGGGAGGGCTGTTTTTT.

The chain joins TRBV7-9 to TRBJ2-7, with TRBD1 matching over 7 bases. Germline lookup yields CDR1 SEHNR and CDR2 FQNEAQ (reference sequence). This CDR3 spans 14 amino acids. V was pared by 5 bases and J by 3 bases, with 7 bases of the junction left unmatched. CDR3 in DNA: TGTGCCAGCAGCACCGACAGGGTAGGCTACGAGCAGTACTTC. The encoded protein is CASSTDRVGYEQYF.

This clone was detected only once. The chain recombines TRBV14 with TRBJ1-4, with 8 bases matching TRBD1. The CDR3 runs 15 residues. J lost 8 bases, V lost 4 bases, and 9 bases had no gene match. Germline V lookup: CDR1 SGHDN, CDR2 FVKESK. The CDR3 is CASSRDGAGGEKLFF. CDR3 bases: TGTGCCAGCAGCCGGGACGGGGCAGGGGGCGAAAAACTGTTTTTT.

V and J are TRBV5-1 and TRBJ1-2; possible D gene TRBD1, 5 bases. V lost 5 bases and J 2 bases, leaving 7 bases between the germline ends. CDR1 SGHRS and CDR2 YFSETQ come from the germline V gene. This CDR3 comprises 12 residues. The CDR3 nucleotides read TGCGCCAGCAGGGGGGAGAACTATGGCTACACCTTC. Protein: CASRGENYGYTF.

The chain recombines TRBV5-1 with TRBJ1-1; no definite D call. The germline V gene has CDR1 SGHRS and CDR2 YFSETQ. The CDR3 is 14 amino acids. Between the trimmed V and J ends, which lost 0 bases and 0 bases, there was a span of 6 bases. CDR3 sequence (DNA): TGCGCCAGCAGCTTGGAGGTCATGAACACTGAAGCTTTCTTT. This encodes CASSLEVMNTEAFF.

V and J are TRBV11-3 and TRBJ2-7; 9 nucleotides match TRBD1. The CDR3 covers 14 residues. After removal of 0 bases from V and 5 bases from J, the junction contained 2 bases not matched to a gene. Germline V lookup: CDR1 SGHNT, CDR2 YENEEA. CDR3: CASSLDGTGHEQYF. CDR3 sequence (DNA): TGTGCCAGCAGCTTAGACGGGACAGGGCACGAGCAGTACTTC.

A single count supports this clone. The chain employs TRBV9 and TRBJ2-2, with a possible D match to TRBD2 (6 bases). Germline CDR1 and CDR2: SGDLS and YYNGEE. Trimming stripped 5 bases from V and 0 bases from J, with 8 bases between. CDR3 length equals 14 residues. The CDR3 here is CASRRDSNTGELFF. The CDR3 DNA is TGTGCCAGCAGAAGGGACTCGAACACCGGGGAGCTGTTTTTT. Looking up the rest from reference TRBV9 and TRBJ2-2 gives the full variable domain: DSGVTQTPKHLITATGQRVTLRCSPRSGDLSVYWYQQSLDQGLQFLIQYYNGEERAKGNILERFSAQQFPDLHSELNLSSLELGDSALYFCASRRDSNTGELFFGEGSRLTVL.

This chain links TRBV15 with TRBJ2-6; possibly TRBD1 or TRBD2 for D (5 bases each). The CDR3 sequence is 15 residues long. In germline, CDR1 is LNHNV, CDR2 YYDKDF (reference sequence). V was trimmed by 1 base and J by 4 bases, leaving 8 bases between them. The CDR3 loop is CATSRGGTGANVLTF. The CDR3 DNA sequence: TGTGCCACCAGCAGAGGGGGGACCGGGGCCAACGTCCTGACTTTC.